These 17 T cell receptor beta chains originate from one sample sequenced in a study of cytomegalovirus exposure and HLA in healthy donors. Profiling relied on immunoSEQ multiplex PCR, and the TCRdb table lists in-frame clones only, not all of them. The sample consists of 150,000 to 200,000 clones, about four fifths of them appearing once. Sequenced: PBMCs. These receptors were obtained from a man aged 18 to 29 in good health and CMV-seropositive.

The genes are TRBV7-9 and TRBJ2-7; 9 bases are a match to TRBD1. With 7 bases clipped from V and 3 bases from J, the junction kept 10 bases outside the gene matches. This CDR3 contains 15 residues. Germline loops: CDR1 SEHNR, CDR2 FQNEAQ (reference sequence). This CDR3 reads CASTPTGGLRYEQYF. The DNA of the CDR3 is TGTGCCAGCACCCCGACAGGGGGGCTTCGCTACGAGCAGTACTTC.

There are a few counts of this clone. CDR3 sequence reads: CASSELLGGGDGYTF. CDR3 sequence (DNA): TGTGCCAGCAGTGAATTGTTAGGGGGGGGCGATGGCTACACCTTC. The V and J genes are TRBV6-1 and TRBJ1-2, with D tentatively TRBD1 (6 bases). V was clipped by 2 bases and J by 6 bases, with 16 bases between them. Looked up from germline, CDR1 is MNHNS and CDR2 is SASEGT. CDR3 length: 15 residues.

The chain has TRBV4-2 and TRBJ2-7; D gene uncertain. This CDR3 region has 11 residues. Germline-derived CDR1 and CDR2 are LGHNA and YNFKEQ. V dropped 3 bases and J dropped 5 bases, with 5 bases sitting between them. CDR3 bases: TGTGCCAGCAGCCAGTCCGACGAGCAGTACTTC. Its protein is CASSQSDEQYF.

V and J are TRBV6-4 and TRBJ1-2, with 8 bases that match TRBD1. The CDR3 spans 15 residues. The V segment lost 5 bases and the J segment 4 bases; nucleotides outside the gene matches: 9. Germline lookup yields CDR1 MRHNA and CDR2 SNTAGT. CDR3: CASSPGTGVSYGYTF. CDR3 DNA: TGTGCCAGCAGTCCCGGGACAGGTGTGAGCTATGGCTACACCTTC.

This clone was seen more than once but under ten times. The V gene is TRBV5-5, the J gene TRBJ2-7; unclear D gene. This CDR3 is 13 amino acids long. Germline V gives CDR1 SGHKS, CDR2 YYEKEE (reference sequence). V dropped 0 bases and J dropped 2 bases, with 6 bases sitting between them. CDR3 in DNA: TGTGCCAGCAGCTTGGCGCTAACCTACGAGCAGTACTTC. Its protein is CASSLALTYEQYF.

The chain combines TRBV27 with TRBJ2-6, with TRBD1 identical over 8 bases. The length of the CDR3 is 17 residues. Germline V gene lookup returns CDR1 MNHEY and CDR2 SMNVEV (reference sequence). Unmatched junction bases numbered 4, after V lost 2 bases and J lost 1 base. The CDR3 bases are TGTGCCAGCAGTTTAAGGTACAGGGGGTCTGGGGCCAACGTCCTGACTTTC. It encodes CASSLRYRGSGANVLTF.

V usage is TRBV6-6 and J usage is TRBJ1-2; D is undetermined. The CDR3 runs 15 residues. Trimming took 0 bases from V and 0 from J, leaving 8 bases between them. Germline CDR1 reads MNHNY; CDR2 reads SVGAGI (reference sequence). The CDR3 is CASSYSTLANYGYTF. CDR3 nucleotide sequence: TGTGCCAGCAGTTACTCAACACTAGCTAACTATGGCTACACCTTC.

The chain combines TRBV12-5 with TRBJ2-2; D perhaps matches TRBD1 (5 bases). This CDR3 region has 20 residues. V was clipped by 5 bases and J by 1 base, with 26 bases between them. Germline values: CDR1 LGHNT, CDR2 FRNRAP. The CDR3 loop is CASGLPITSRRGLNTGELFF. CDR3 DNA: TGTGCTAGTGGTCTCCCGATAACTTCCCGAAGGGGCCTGAACACCGGGGAGCTGTTTTTT.

This clone was picked up one time. The chain uses TRBV11-2 and TRBJ2-7; 10 bases line up with TRBD2. This CDR3 comprises 16 residues. Trimming at V came to 4 bases and at J to 6 bases, leaving 12 bases not matched to a gene. Germline CDR1 and CDR2: SGHAT and FQNNGV. The CDR3 bases are TGTGCCAGCAGCTCAATTCCCCCTAGCGGGAGAGGCGAGCAGTACTTC. Protein: CASSSIPPSGRGEQYF.

The J gene is TRBJ1-1, the V gene TRBV30, with D possibly TRBD1 on 5 matching bases. The CDR3 covers 15 residues. V was pared by 0 bases and J by 4 bases, with 15 bases between. CDR1 and CDR2 (germline): GTSNPN, SVGIG (reference sequence). The CDR3: CAWSVGQGGSTEAFF. CDR3 in DNA: TGTGCCTGGAGTGTAGGGCAGGGAGGTAGCACTGAAGCTTTCTTT.

The rearrangement uses TRBV28 and TRBJ2-1, with D tentatively TRBD2 (6 bases). The germline CDR1 and CDR2 sequences are MDHEN and SYDVKM. The CDR3 loop spans 18 amino acids. The germline V and J ends were trimmed by 5 bases and 3 bases, with 23 bases remaining between them. The CDR3 is CASSPQPGVEGYYNEQFF. The CDR3 DNA follows: TGTGCCAGCAGTCCTCAGCCGGGGGTGGAAGGCTACTACAATGAGCAGTTCTTC. Full variable domain (outside the CDR3, taken from reference TRBV28 and TRBJ2-1): DVKVTQSSRYLVKRTGEKVFLECVQDMDHENMFWYRQDPGLGLRLIYFSYDVKMKEKGDIPEGYSVSREKKERFSLILESASTNQTSMYLCASSPQPGVEGYYNEQFFGPGTRLTVL.

This clone was seen only a few times. The chain is built from TRBV7-9 and TRBJ2-7, with D unclear. The CDR3 is 11 residues long. V gave up 8 bases and J gave up 2 bases, with 7 bases separating them. Germline CDR1 SEHNR, CDR2 FQNEAQ (reference sequence). This CDR3 is CASGRTYEQYF. CDR3 DNA: TGTGCCAGCGGGCGAACCTACGAGCAGTACTTC.

The V call is TRBV4-2, the J call TRBJ2-7, with 8 bases lining up with TRBD2. Germline V gives CDR1 LGHNA, CDR2 YNFKEQ. V dropped 4 bases and J dropped 3; count of bases not matched to a gene: 11. The CDR3 loop spans 16 amino acids. CDR3 in DNA: TGTGCCAGCAGCCCCATCGCTGTCGGGGGGGACTACGAGCAGTACTTC. The encoded protein is CASSPIAVGGDYEQYF.

This sequence joins TRBV5-1 and TRBJ2-3; D perhaps matches TRBD1 (5 bases). V dropped 5 bases and J dropped 6 bases, with 13 bases sitting between them. The CDR3 loop spans 13 amino acids. Germline-derived CDR1 and CDR2 are SGHRS and YFSETQ. The CDR3 sequence: CASRLQGKDTQYF. In DNA, the CDR3 is TGCGCCAGCAGGCTGCAGGGTAAGGATACGCAGTATTTT.

This chain links TRBV29-1 with TRBJ2-5; 9 bases line up with TRBD1. Trimming at V came to 7 bases and at J to 4 bases, leaving 7 bases not matched to a gene. The germline gives CDR1 SQVTM, CDR2 ANQGSEA. The CDR3 runs to 13 residues. CDR3 sequence: CSGRDRVAETQYF. CDR3 coding DNA: TGCAGCGGCCGGGACAGGGTGGCAGAGACCCAGTACTTC.

This clone has just a few counts. The chain uses TRBV14 and TRBJ1-5; a possible D gene is TRBD1 (6 bases). Germline V lookup: CDR1 SGHDN, CDR2 FVKESK. The CDR3 is 16 residues long. V lost 0 bases and J lost 5, with 14 bases in between. This chain's CDR3 is CASSQEQGGFDQPQHF. The CDR3 DNA sequence: TGTGCCAGCAGCCAAGAACAGGGTGGGTTTGATCAGCCCCAGCATTTT.

The rearrangement uses TRBV11-2 and TRBJ2-1; TRBD2 is a possible D gene (5 bases). Germline loops: CDR1 SGHAT, CDR2 FQNNGV. V was clipped by 6 bases and J by 8 bases, with 20 bases between them. The CDR3 spans 15 residues. The CDR3 here is CASRPSYGLQDEQFF. CDR3 coding DNA: TGTGCCAGCAGACCTTCCTACGGACTCCAGGATGAGCAGTTCTTC.